The 17 T cell receptor beta chains below come from one sample, sequenced in a study of siplizumab effects on memory and regulatory T cells. The method was immunoSEQ multiplex PCR; TCRdb's version includes in-frame clones alone and lacks a portion of them. The table includes fewer than 85,000 clones, 85% to 95% detected once. Material for sequencing was CD8+ T cells sorted from blood. The receptor set was obtained from a human donor in good health.

The chain recombines TRBV19 with TRBJ2-1; 8 bases map to TRBD2. In germline, CDR1 is LNHDA, CDR2 SQIVND (reference sequence). V was pared by 3 bases and J by 5 bases, with 6 bases of the junction left unmatched. The CDR3 is made up of 15 amino acids. The CDR3 sequence is CASSIFSGTDNEQFF. In DNA form, the CDR3 reads TGTGCCAGTAGTATTTTTAGCGGGACTGACAATGAGCAGTTCTTC.

The CDR3 is CASSYTSGYEQYF. The CDR3 DNA reads TGTGCCAGCAGCTATACTAGCGGCTACGAGCAGTACTTC. The chain recombines TRBV7-9 with TRBJ2-7; 8 bases match TRBD2. Losses at the gene ends were 4 bases for V and 3 bases for J; bases not matched to a gene: 2. This CDR3 spans 13 amino acids. CDR1 is SEHNR and CDR2 is FQNEAQ in the germline V gene (reference sequence).

V gene TRBV2 combines with J gene TRBJ2-3, with TRBD2 identical over 14 bases. CDR1 is SNHLY and CDR2 is FYNNEI in the germline V gene. The CDR3 sequence is 17 residues long. V lost 5 bases, J lost 6 bases, and 10 bases stayed unmatched. DNA for the CDR3: TGTGCCAGCAGTCAAAATCGACTAGCGGGAGGGAGGGATACGCAGTATTTT. As protein: CASSQNRLAGGRDTQYF.

V and J are TRBV11-2 and TRBJ2-2, with D perhaps matching TRBD1 or TRBD2 (5 bases each). Germline assignment: CDR1 SGHAT and CDR2 FQNNGV. This CDR3 is 17 amino acids long. Trimming took 1 base from V and 1 from J, leaving 13 bases between them. CDR3 DNA: TGTGCCAGCAGCTTAGGGGACGGCCTCCGGAACACCGGGGAGCTGTTTTTT. It encodes CASSLGDGLRNTGELFF.

The chain is built from TRBV5-1 and TRBJ2-5, with D unclear. The J call may be faulty, since TRBJ2-7 better matches the DNA end. Germline-derived CDR1 and CDR2 are SGHRS and YFSETQ. CDR3 length equals 12 residues. CDR3 sequence: CASSYNNYEQYF. The CDR3 bases are TGCGCCAGCAGCTACAATAATTACGAGCAGTACTTC.

The rearrangement joins TRBV7-9 to TRBJ1-5; no definite D call. The CDR3 runs to 15 residues. Germline V gene sequence: CDR1 SEHNR, CDR2 FQNEAQ (reference sequence). V lost 1 base and J 2 bases, leaving 9 bases between the germline ends. CDR3 region: CASSLEAGGNQPQHF. The CDR3 DNA is TGTGCCAGCAGCTTAGAAGCCGGGGGCAATCAGCCCCAGCATTTT. Full variable domain (remainder filled in from reference TRBV7-9 and TRBJ1-5): DTGVSQNPRHKITKRGQNVTFRCDPISEHNRLYWYRQTLGQGPEFLTYFQNEAQLEKSRLLSDRFSAERPKGSFSTLEIQRTEQGDSAMYLCASSLEAGGNQPQHFGDGTRLSIL.

The chain employs TRBV4-1 and TRBJ1-4, with TRBD1 matching 8 bases. The germline CDR1 and CDR2 sequences are MGHRA and YSYEKL. The CDR3 runs to 14 residues. The ends lost 4 bases at V and 3 bases at J; junction bases unmatched: 1. The CDR3 is CASSPGGSNEKLFF. CDR3 DNA sequence: TGCGCCAGCAGCCCAGGGGGCTCTAATGAAAAACTGTTTTTT.

This rearrangement joins TRBV13 to TRBJ2-7; possible D gene TRBD1, 6 bases. Trimming left V 3 bases short and J 6 bases short, with 12 bases between. Germline V gives CDR1 PRHDT, CDR2 FYEKMQ (reference sequence). This CDR3 is built from 13 residues. CDR3 in DNA: TGTGCCAGCAGCTTCGCAGGGGTTGTCGAGCAGTACTTC. Protein: CASSFAGVVEQYF.

This chain links TRBV7-9 with TRBJ2-2, with TRBD2 as a possible D gene (6 bases). Germline V gene lookup returns CDR1 SEHNR and CDR2 FQNEAQ (reference sequence). This CDR3 comprises 16 residues. Between the trimmed V and J ends, which lost 7 bases and 9 bases, there was a span of 24 bases. The CDR3 region is CASTTLASPQGRELFF. The DNA for the CDR3 is TGTGCCAGCACCACTCTAGCGTCCCCCCAGGGCCGGGAGCTGTTTTTT.

The chain recombines TRBV9 with TRBJ2-1, with 12 bases aligning to TRBD2. The CDR3 has 17 residues. Unmatched junction bases numbered 8, after V lost 4 bases and J lost 3 bases. Per germline, CDR1 SGDLS and CDR2 YYNGEE. CDR3 DNA sequence: TGTGCCAGCAGCCTCCGGACTAGCGGGACTCTCTACAATGAGCAGTTCTTC. This gives the protein CASSLRTSGTLYNEQFF.

The V and J genes are TRBV5-1 and TRBJ1-4; D uncertain. Germline-derived CDR1 and CDR2 are SGHRS and YFSETQ. V was clipped by 4 bases and J by 8 bases, with 15 bases between them. CDR3 length equals 14 residues. CDR3 nucleotide sequence: TGCGCCAGCAGCCCCGCCGACACGGGGGAAAAACTGTTTTTT. Translation gives CASSPADTGEKLFF. The variable domain in full, completed from reference TRBV5-1 and TRBJ1-4, reads KAGVTQTPRYLIKTRGQQVTLSCSPISGHRSVSWYQQTPGQGLQFLFEYFSETQRNKGNFPGRFSGRQFSNSRSEMNVSTLELGDSALYLCASSPADTGEKLFFGSGTQLSVL.

The chain carries TRBV2 and TRBJ2-7; 7 bases are shared with TRBD2. The CDR3 contains 13 residues. Trimming at V came to 7 bases and at J to 4 bases, leaving 7 bases not matched to a gene. Germline CDR1 SNHLY, CDR2 FYNNEI. The CDR3 is CASMGDYQYEQYF. As DNA, the CDR3 is TGTGCCAGCATGGGGGACTACCAGTACGAGCAGTACTTC.

This chain uses TRBV11-2 with TRBJ2-1; 8 positions match TRBD1. CDR3 length equals 16 residues. Germline CDR1 reads SGHAT; CDR2 reads FQNNGV. J was trimmed by 7 bases and V by 5 bases; bases with no gene match: 13. The CDR3 DNA reads TGTGCCAGCAGCCAACAGACAGGGGTAAGGCGAAATGAGCAGTTCTTC. It encodes CASSQQTGVRRNEQFF.

The chain uses TRBV11-1 and TRBJ2-7, with 11 bases aligning to TRBD2. CDR3 length: 14 residues. V trimming: 6 bases; J trimming: 5 bases; junction bases outside the gene matches: 6. Germline V gives CDR1 SGHAT, CDR2 FQDESV (reference sequence). Here the CDR3 DNA reads TGTGCCAGCAGTCCCGGGACTAGCGGAGACGAGCAGTACTTC. This codes for CASSPGTSGDEQYF.

This clone was recorded only once. The gene calls are TRBV5-6 and TRBJ2-7; 10 bases line up with TRBD2. CDR3 length: 16 amino acids. The V and J ends lost 4 bases and 0 bases, in that order; junction bases with no gene match: 7. Germline V lookup: CDR1 SGHDT, CDR2 YYEEEE. In DNA form, the CDR3 reads TGTGCCAGCAGCCTGAAGCGGGAGGGGAACTCCTACGAGCAGTACTTC. It codes for CASSLKREGNSYEQYF.

This chain connects TRBV27 to TRBJ1-1; 7 bases are a match to TRBD1. The germline V gene has CDR1 MNHEY and CDR2 SMNVEV (reference sequence). The CDR3 extends over 14 amino acids. Trimming cost V 2 bases and J 4 bases; bases outside gene matches: 4. The CDR3 region has the DNA TGTGCCAGCAGTTTAAGGGGGCTGGTCACTGAAGCTTTCTTT. As protein: CASSLRGLVTEAFF.

This chain uses TRBV19 with TRBJ1-4, with 9 bases aligning to TRBD1. Trimming took 3 bases from V and 7 from J; bases not matched to a gene: 6. Germline assignment: CDR1 LNHDA and CDR2 SQIVND (reference sequence). The CDR3 spans 15 residues. CDR3 amino acids: CASSIYGTGPEKLFF. DNA of the CDR3: TGTGCCAGTAGTATCTACGGGACAGGGCCTGAAAAACTGTTTTTT.